The clone carrying this T cell receptor beta chain has at least ten counts. Its antigen is as yet unknown. The CDR3 covers 12 residues. With 2 bases removed from V and 7 bases from J, the gap between germline ends came to 7 bases. Germline values: CDR1 SGHKS, CDR2 YYEKEE (reference sequence). After 5'RACE with constant-segment primers, TCR alpha and TCR beta cDNA libraries carrying sample barcodes and UMIs were obtained. MiXCR was run by TCRdb on the 5' RACE reads, yielding one entry per CDR3 protein. The sample lists 250,000 to 300,000 distinct CDR3 sequences, 15% to 20% occurring once. This entry is derived from a study of T-cell memory formation after mild COVID-19. Study-level points and caveats: Pre-infection memory contained some responding clones, which suggested that cross-reactive memory had joined.

The sequence came from a man aged 18 to 29 who had mild COVID-19 (a few samples of this study predate the infection). Cell type and time point are not known. The chain couples TRBV5-5 to TRBJ1-3, with D unresolved. The sample was PBMCs or a T cell subset sorted from them (not recorded which). The CDR3 DNA reads as TGTGCCAGCAGCTTAGTTCGGAACACCATATATTTT. Amino acid sequence: CASSLVRNTIYF.